This TCR beta chain was captured in a study of CD8 T cells in ankylosing spondylitis. The junction had 11 bases not matched to a gene; V was cut back by 11 bases and J by 4 bases. This CDR3 contains 15 residues. Per germline, CDR1 ENHRY and CDR2 SYGVKD. Study-wide points: Reportedly, significant enrichment of disease-linked clones occurred in matched ankylosing spondylitis synovial fluid.

Quantitative 5'-RACE with molecular barcodes generated TCR beta libraries. One entry per CDR3 protein, called by TCRdb with MiXCR from the 5' RACE reads. The sample comprises roughly 240,000 distinct CDR3 sequences, approximately 8.4% of which are singletons, and around 4.4% rests with the top ten. The table lists this clonotype with many counts. Its antigen is unknown. The V call is TRBV10-3, the J call TRBJ2-2; 9 bases agree with TRBD2. The sequenced material came from blood, either unsorted or a sorted T cell fraction (not recorded which). The sequence came from a female donor with ankylosing spondylitis or in good health (not recorded which). The CDR3 nucleotides read TGTGCCGCCAATCAGCGGGAGGCCCCCACCGGGGAGCTGTTTTTT. Protein product: CAANQREAPTGELFF.